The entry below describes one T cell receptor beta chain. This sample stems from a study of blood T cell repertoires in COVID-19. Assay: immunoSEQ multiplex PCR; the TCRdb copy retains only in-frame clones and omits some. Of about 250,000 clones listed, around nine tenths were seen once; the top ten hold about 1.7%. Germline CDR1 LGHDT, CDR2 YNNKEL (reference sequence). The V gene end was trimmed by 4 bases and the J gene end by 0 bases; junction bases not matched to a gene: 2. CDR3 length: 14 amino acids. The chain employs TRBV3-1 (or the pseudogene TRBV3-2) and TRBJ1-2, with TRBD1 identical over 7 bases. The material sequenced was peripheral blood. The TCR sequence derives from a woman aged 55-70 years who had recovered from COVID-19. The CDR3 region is CASSRGQSNYGYTF. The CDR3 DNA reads TGTGCCAGCAGCCGGGGACAGTCTAACTATGGCTACACCTTC.